This T cell receptor (beta chain) was recorded in a study of blood T cells in healthy people across ages. General study results and limits: The unsorted PBMCs prevented any conclusive comparison of naive versus antigen-experienced cells. TCR beta diversity per million T cells fell roughly linearly with age.

The donors, all healthy, were Caucasians living in Russia, aged roughly 6 to 100. With a J-beta primer mix and a sample-barcoded 5' primer, a second PCR ran about 7 to 11 cycles. TCRdb independently ran MiXCR on the 5' RACE reads; one entry per CDR3 protein. The sample includes 2 million or so distinct CDR3 sequences, roughly 52% seen only once; the top ten take more than 2%. This clonotype was counted only a few times. The antigen remains undetermined. V shed 3 bases, J shed 8 bases, and the junction held 3 bases outside the gene matches. Germline lookup yields CDR1 MDHEN and CDR2 SYDVKM. The CDR3 is made up of 12 amino acids.

This chain connects TRBV28 to TRBJ1-2; 7 positions match TRBD1. Input material: blood. This clonotype was obtained from a woman aged 40 to 49 in good health. CDR3 amino acids: CASSFGTEGYTF. DNA of the CDR3: TGTGCCAGCAGTTTTGGGACAGAAGGCTACACCTTC.